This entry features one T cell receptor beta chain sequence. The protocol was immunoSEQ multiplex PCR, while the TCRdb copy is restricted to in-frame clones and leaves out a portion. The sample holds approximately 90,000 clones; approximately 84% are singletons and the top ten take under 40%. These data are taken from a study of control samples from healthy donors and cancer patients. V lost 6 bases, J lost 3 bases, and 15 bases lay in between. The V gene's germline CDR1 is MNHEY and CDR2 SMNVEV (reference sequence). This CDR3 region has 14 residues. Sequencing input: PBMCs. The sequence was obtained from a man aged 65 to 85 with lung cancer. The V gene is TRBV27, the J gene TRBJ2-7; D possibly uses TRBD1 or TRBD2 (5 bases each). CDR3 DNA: TGTGCCAGCAGCCCAGGGAGTCATATCTACGAGCAGTACTTC. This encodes CASSPGSHIYEQYF.